The 20 T cell receptor beta chains given below trace back to one sample, sequenced in a study of cytomegalovirus exposure and HLA in healthy donors. Vbeta (60) and Jbeta (13) primers were used in the PCR. Some clones are missing from TCRdb's copy, which holds only in-frame ones; the method was immunoSEQ multiplex PCR. The sample lists 250,000 to 350,000 clones; under 80% were seen once. The sample taken for sequencing was PBMCs. These receptors were taken from a female donor in good health and CMV-seronegative.

The genes are TRBV5-4 and TRBJ2-1; 12 bases match TRBD2. The CDR3 extends over 15 amino acids. Losses at the gene ends were 4 bases for V and 6 bases for J; bases not matched to a gene: 5. Germline CDR1 reads SGHNT; CDR2 reads YYREEE (reference sequence). This CDR3 reads CASSVLAGGFNEQFF. The DNA for the CDR3 is TGTGCCAGCAGCGTACTAGCGGGAGGCTTCAATGAGCAGTTCTTC.

As DNA, the CDR3 is TGTGCCAGCAGTTACTTTGAGGGGGCGGACTATGGCTACACCTTC. Translating it yields CASSYFEGADYGYTF. This rearrangement joins TRBV6-6 to TRBJ1-2; TRBD1 agrees at 7 bases. The CDR3 spans 15 residues. V dropped 1 base and J dropped 3; count of bases not matched to a gene: 5. Germline V lookup: CDR1 MNHNY, CDR2 SVGAGI (reference sequence).

The chain employs TRBV5-8 and TRBJ2-3, with 7 bases fitting TRBD1. The germline CDR1 and CDR2 sequences are SGHTS and YDEGEE. This CDR3 is built from 14 residues. V shed 4 bases and J 3 bases; nucleotides not matched to a gene: 5. The CDR3 DNA reads as TGTGCCAGCAGCCGGGGACAGTGGACAGATACGCAGTATTTT. Translation: CASSRGQWTDTQYF. Full variable domain (missing parts from reference TRBV5-8 and TRBJ2-3): EAGVTQSPTHLIKTRGQQATLRCSPISGHTSVYWYQQALGLGLQFLLWYDEGEERNRGNFPPRFSGRQFPNYSSELNVNALELEDSALYLCASSRGQWTDTQYFGPGTRLTVL.

This chain connects TRBV6-5 to TRBJ2-6; TRBD1 is a possible D gene (6 bases). V lost 4 bases and J lost 0, with 10 bases in between. This CDR3 is 16 amino acids long. Germline values: CDR1 MNHEY, CDR2 SVGAGI. The CDR3 DNA is TGTGCCAGCAGTTCGACAGGACTCTCTGGGGCCAACGTCCTGACTTTC. Protein sequence: CASSSTGLSGANVLTF.

The chain links TRBV18 to TRBJ2-5; perhaps TRBD1 as D (6 bases). With 2 bases removed from V and 0 bases from J, the gap between germline ends came to 7 bases. The CDR3 is made up of 14 amino acids. Germline-derived CDR1 and CDR2 are KGHSH and LQKENI. The CDR3 reads CASSPYRDQETQYF. The CDR3 nucleotides read TGTGCCAGCTCACCATACAGGGACCAAGAGACCCAGTACTTC.

This chain connects TRBV25-1 to TRBJ1-1, with D possibly matching TRBD1 (5 bases). Per the germline V gene, CDR1 is MGHDK and CDR2 is SYGVNS. Trimming removed 6 bases at V and 9 bases at J, with 20 bases between. This CDR3 region has 14 residues. Written as DNA, the CDR3 is TGTGCCAGCAGCTCGGAGGGGTCCATCCGGAAAGCTTTCTTT. It specifies CASSSEGSIRKAFF. The full variable domain, its missing parts supplied by reference TRBV25-1 and TRBJ1-1, is EADIYQTPRYLVIGTGKKITLECSQTMGHDKMYWYQQDPGMELHLIHYSYGVNSTEKGDLSSESTVSRIRTEHFPLTLESARPSHTSQYLCASSSEGSIRKAFFGQGTRLTVV.

This clone was seen only once. Here the CDR3 DNA reads TGTGCCAGCAGTCCTTCGGGTGTTACGAACACTGAAGCTTTCTTT. Translation gives CASSPSGVTNTEAFF. The chain recombines TRBV6-5 with TRBJ1-1, with D uncertain. V was trimmed by 5 bases and J by 1 base, leaving 14 bases between them. This CDR3 is 15 amino acids long. In germline, CDR1 is MNHEY, CDR2 SVGAGI.

This sequence joins TRBV6-1 and TRBJ2-5, with 10 bases lining up with TRBD1. V dropped 4 bases and J dropped 7; count of bases not matched to a gene: 6. Germline V lookup: CDR1 MNHNS, CDR2 SASEGT. This CDR3 comprises 14 residues. CDR3 residues: CASSVDRGQGTQYF. The CDR3 region has the DNA TGTGCCAGCAGTGTTGACAGGGGGCAGGGGACCCAGTACTTC.

The chain links TRBV11-3 to TRBJ1-4; the D gene is possibly TRBD1 (5 bases). Deletions cut 0 bases from V and 11 bases from J, with 10 bases between. Germline assignment: CDR1 SGHNT and CDR2 YENEEA. CDR3 size: 13 residues. CDR3 region: CASSLEVEGKLFF. In nucleotides, the CDR3 is TGTGCCAGCAGCTTAGAGGTGGAGGGGAAACTGTTTTTT. The whole variable domain, filled in from reference TRBV11-3 and TRBJ1-4, reads EAGVVQSPRYKIIEKKQPVAFWCNPISGHNTLYWYLQNLGQGPELLIRYENEEAVDDSQLPKDRFSAERLKGVDSTLKIQPAELGDSAVYLCASSLEVEGKLFFGSGTQLSVL.

The V and J genes are TRBV6-4 and TRBJ2-1; maybe TRBD2 (6 bases). Germline V gene lookup returns CDR1 MRHNA and CDR2 SNTAGT. This CDR3 has 14 residues. Trimming removed 4 bases from V and 2 bases from J, with 9 bases in between. The CDR3 spells CASSGGEPYNEQFF. The CDR3 coding sequence is TGTGCCAGCAGTGGGGGGGAGCCCTACAATGAGCAGTTCTTC.

The chain joins TRBV6-1 to TRBJ1-1; 9 bases match TRBD1. CDR3 length equals 15 residues. V was clipped by 5 bases and J by 1 base; unmatched bases: 5. Germline V CDR1 and CDR2: MNHNS, SASEGT. This chain's CDR3 is CASSRQGVGNTEAFF. CDR3 bases: TGTGCCAGCAGTCGACAGGGGGTAGGGAACACTGAAGCTTTCTTT.

This chain joins TRBV7-8 and TRBJ1-4; 7 nucleotides line up with TRBD1. This CDR3 is 17 amino acids long. Germline V CDR1 and CDR2: SGHVS, FQNEAQ. The junction had 11 bases not matched to a gene; V was cut back by 2 bases and J by 5 bases. The CDR3 DNA reads as TGTGCCAGCAGCTTAAAATTAGCCGGCAGGGGGAATGAAAAACTGTTTTTT. Amino acid sequence: CASSLKLAGRGNEKLFF.

This rearrangement joins TRBV5-4 to TRBJ1-1; D is uncertain. V shed 0 bases and J shed 4 bases, with 13 bases lying between them. CDR3 length: 15 amino acids. Germline V gene lookup returns CDR1 SGHNT and CDR2 YYREEE (reference sequence). CDR3 nucleotide sequence: TGTGCCAGCAGCTTGGTGAAGGGAGTAGGCACTGAAGCTTTCTTT. Protein: CASSLVKGVGTEAFF. Supplemented by reference TRBV5-4 and TRBJ1-1, the full variable domain reads ETGVTQSPTHLIKTRGQQVTLRCSSQSGHNTVSWYQQALGQGPQFIFQYYREEENGRGNFPPRFSGLQFPNYSSELNVNALELDDSALYLCASSLVKGVGTEAFFGQGTRLTVV.

In nucleotides, the CDR3 is TGTGCCAGCAGTGAAGGAGGGAGGGGGATCTACGAGCAGTACTTC. Protein: CASSEGGRGIYEQYF. The chain is built from TRBV6-1 and TRBJ2-7, with D possibly matching TRBD2 (7 bases). The CDR3 is made up of 15 amino acids. Per the germline V gene, CDR1 is MNHNS and CDR2 is SASEGT. V was clipped by 1 base and J by 3 bases, with 13 bases between them.

V usage is TRBV15 and J usage is TRBJ2-3; D not resolved. Trimming cost V 0 bases and J 2 bases, with 12 bases left between them. The CDR3 runs to 16 residues. CDR1 is LNHNV, CDR2 YYDKDF, per germline (reference sequence). The CDR3 region is CATSRDPQEYTDTQYF. CDR3 bases: TGTGCCACCAGCAGAGATCCCCAAGAGTACACAGATACGCAGTATTTT.

The rearrangement uses TRBV5-8 and TRBJ1-4; TRBD1 matches at 11 bases. CDR1 is SGHTS, CDR2 YDEGEE, per germline. The CDR3 is 16 residues long. The ends lost 2 bases at V and 8 bases at J; junction bases unmatched: 8. The CDR3 nucleotides read TGTGCCAGCAGCTTCCAGGAAGGGACAGGGGGAGAAAAACTGTTTTTT. It translates to CASSFQEGTGGEKLFF.

V is TRBV30 and J is TRBJ1-5, with 11 bases lining up with TRBD1. Losses at the gene ends were 3 bases for V and 6 bases for J; bases not matched to a gene: 4. The CDR3 is 14 amino acids. CDR1 is GTSNPN, CDR2 SVGIG, per germline (reference sequence). DNA of the CDR3: TGTGCCTGGAGCCTAGGGACAGGGGGTCAGCCCCAGCATTTT. Protein product: CAWSLGTGGQPQHF.

In its sample, this clone was seen a few times. The chain links TRBV19 to TRBJ1-1; 7 bases are shared with TRBD1. The CDR3 runs 12 residues. The V gene end was trimmed by 7 bases and the J gene end by 4 bases; junction bases not matched to a gene: 3. CDR1 and CDR2 from the germline V gene are LNHDA and SQIVND (reference sequence). In DNA, the CDR3 is TGTGCCAGTATTCAGGGGGGCACTGAAGCTTTCTTT. The encoded protein is CASIQGGTEAFF.

This sequence joins TRBV5-8 and TRBJ2-3, with 13 bases matching TRBD2. J gave up 3 bases and V 0 bases, and 7 bases lay outside the gene matches. The CDR3 runs to 18 residues. The germline V gene has CDR1 SGHTS and CDR2 YDEGEE. This CDR3 reads CASSLGLAGGGRTDTQYF. The CDR3 DNA follows: TGTGCCAGCAGCTTGGGACTAGCGGGAGGAGGAAGAACAGATACGCAGTATTTT.

The V and J genes are TRBV2 and TRBJ1-5, with D perhaps matching TRBD1 (5 bases). Germline-derived CDR1 and CDR2 are SNHLY and FYNNEI. The CDR3 has 16 amino acids. Trimming cost V 0 bases and J 7 bases, with 16 bases left between them. The CDR3 region is CASSEALRHGGQPQHF. Here the CDR3 DNA reads TGTGCCAGCAGTGAAGCGCTTCGGCACGGGGGACAGCCCCAGCATTTT.